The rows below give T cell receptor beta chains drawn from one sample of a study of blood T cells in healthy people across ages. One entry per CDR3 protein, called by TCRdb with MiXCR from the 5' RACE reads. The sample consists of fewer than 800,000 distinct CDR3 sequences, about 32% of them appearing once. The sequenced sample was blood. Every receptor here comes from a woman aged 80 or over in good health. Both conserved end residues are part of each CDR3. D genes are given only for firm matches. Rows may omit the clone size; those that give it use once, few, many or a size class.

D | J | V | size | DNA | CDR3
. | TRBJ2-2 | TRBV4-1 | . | TGCGCCAGCAGCCAAGAGGAAATAGGGGTCACTTCGAACACCGGGGAGCTGTTTTTT | CASSQEEIGVTSNTGELFF
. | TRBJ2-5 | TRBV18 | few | TGTGCCAGCTCACCCCCGGGACAGCCGGGGGAGCAGTACTTC | CASSPPGQPGEQYF
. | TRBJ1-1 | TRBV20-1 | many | TGCAGTGCTAGATCAACAGGGCTTGAAGCTTTCTTT | CSARSTGLEAFF
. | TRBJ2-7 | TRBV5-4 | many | TGTGCCAGCAGCGCCCCGGGTCGCGACGAGCAGTACTTC | CASSAPGRDEQYF
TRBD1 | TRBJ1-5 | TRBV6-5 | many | TGTGCCAGCAGCTCAGGGGGTCCGAGCAATCAGCCCCAGCATTTT | CASSSGGPSNQPQHF
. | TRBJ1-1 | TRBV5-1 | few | TGCGCCAGCAGCTTGGGGGATGGGGCCGCGGGCGGAGAAGCTTTCTTT | CASSLGDGAAGGEAFF
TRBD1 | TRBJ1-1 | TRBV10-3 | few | TGTGCCATCAGTGATCGAACAGGGGGAGAAGCTTTCTTT | CAISDRTGGEAFF
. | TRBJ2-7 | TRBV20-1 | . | TGTAGTGCAGCACCAGACAATGAGCAGTACTTC | CSAAPDNEQYF
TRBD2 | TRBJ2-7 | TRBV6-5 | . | TGTGCCAGCAGTTTCCTAGCGGGGGGCTATACTTCCTACGGGCAGTACTTT | CASSFLAGGYTSYGQYF
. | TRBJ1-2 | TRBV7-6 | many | TGTGCCAGCAGCGGGGGGCATAACTATGGCTACACCTTC | CASSGGHNYGYTF
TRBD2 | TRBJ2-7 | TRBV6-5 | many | TGTGCCAGCAGTTGGCTAGCGGGGCAAGAGCAGTACTTC | CASSWLAGQEQYF
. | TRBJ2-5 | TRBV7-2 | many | TGTGCCAGCAGCCCGCGCCGGGGGGCCGGGGGGGAGACCCAGTACTTC | CASSPRRGAGGETQYF
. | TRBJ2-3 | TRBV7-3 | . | TGTGCCAGCAGCGTGGACGGTGGCCCAGATACGCAGTATTTT | CASSVDGGPDTQYF
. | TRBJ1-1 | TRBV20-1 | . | TGCAGTGCTAGGGGCAGCGATAGTCCTGAAGCTTTCTTT | CSARGSDSPEAFF
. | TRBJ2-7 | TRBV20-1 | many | TGCAGTGCTAGACCACCGCAGGGGTCGGGCGAGCAGTACTTC | CSARPPQGSGEQYF
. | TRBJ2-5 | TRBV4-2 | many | TGTGCCAGCAGCCAAGATCCCGGGTTGGGGGAGACCCAGTACTTC | CASSQDPGLGETQYF
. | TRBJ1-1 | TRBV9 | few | TGTGCCAGCAGCGTAGACCCCGGGGGCACGATGAACACTGAAGCTTTCTTT | CASSVDPGGTMNTEAFF
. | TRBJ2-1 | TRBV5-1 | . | TGCGCCAACAGCTCGTCCGGGACCGGTGAGCAGTTCTTC | CANSSSGTGEQFF
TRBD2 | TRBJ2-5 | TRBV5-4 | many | TGTGCCAGCAGCCCCCGGACTAGCGTGGAGACCCAGTACTTC | CASSPRTSVETQYF
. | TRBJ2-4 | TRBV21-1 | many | TGTGCCAGCAACAGATTTTTAGCCAAAAACATTCAGTACTTC | CASNRFLAKNIQYF
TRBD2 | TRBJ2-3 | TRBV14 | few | TGTGCCAGCAGCCCGCTAGCGGGGGAGACGCAGTATTTT | CASSPLAGETQYF
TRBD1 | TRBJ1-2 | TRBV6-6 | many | TGTGCCGGGGGACAGGGGGCTAGTGTCAGTTATGGCTACACCTTC | CAGGQGASVSYGYTF
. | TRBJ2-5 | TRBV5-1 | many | TGCGCCAGCAGCCTTACCGGGCCGGGGGAGACCCAGTACTTC | CASSLTGPGETQYF
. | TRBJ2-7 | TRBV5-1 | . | TGCGCCAGCAGCCTATTCGGCGGATCCTACGAGCAGTACTTC | CASSLFGGSYEQYF
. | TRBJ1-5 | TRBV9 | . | TGTGCCAGCAGCGTAGACAGCCGTAGCAATCAGCCCCAGCATTTT | CASSVDSRSNQPQHF
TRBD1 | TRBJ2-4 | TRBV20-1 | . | TGCAGTGCCCTGGACAGGGTGGGGACCTTAGCCAAAAACATTCAGTACTTC | CSALDRVGTLAKNIQYF
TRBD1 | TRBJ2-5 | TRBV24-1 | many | TGTGCCACCAGTGATCCAGGGGGCAAGGAGACCCAGTACTTC | CATSDPGGKETQYF
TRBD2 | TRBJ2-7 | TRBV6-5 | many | TGTGCCAGCAGTTACTCTAGCGGGGGCTCAGCTTCCGAGCAGTACTTC | CASSYSSGGSASEQYF
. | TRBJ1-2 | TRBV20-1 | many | TGCAGTGCCCCCCGGGGGAGCGGCTACACCTTC | CSAPRGSGYTF
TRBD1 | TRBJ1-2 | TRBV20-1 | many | TGCAGTGCTTACAGGGGGGTAGATGGCTACACCTTC | CSAYRGVDGYTF
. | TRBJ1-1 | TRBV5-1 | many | TGCGCCAGCAGCTTGGTCGGGGATTATGAAGCTTTCTTT | CASSLVGDYEAFF
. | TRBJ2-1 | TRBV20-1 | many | TGCAGTGGGGGGGTCCATGAGCAGTTCTTC | CSGGVHEQFF
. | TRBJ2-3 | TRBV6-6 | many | TGTGCCAGCAGCGTCGGGGGACCCACAGATACGCAGTATTTT | CASSVGGPTDTQYF
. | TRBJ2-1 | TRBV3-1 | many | TGTGCCAGCAGCCAAGTCCAGGGGTTTAGGCCAGACAATGAGCAGTTCTTC | CASSQVQGFRPDNEQFF
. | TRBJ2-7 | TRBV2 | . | TGTGCCAGCAGTGAAGGACGGGGGCGGGAGCAGTACTTC | CASSEGRGREQYF
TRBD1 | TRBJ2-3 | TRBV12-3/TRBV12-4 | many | TGTGCCAGCAGTCTACAGGGGGCGAGGCAGTATTTT | CASSLQGARQYF
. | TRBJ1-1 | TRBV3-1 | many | TGTGCCAGCAGCCAGGGGGGGCGCACTGAAGCTTTCTTT | CASSQGGRTEAFF
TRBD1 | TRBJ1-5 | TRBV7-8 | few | TGTGCCAGCAGCTTAGGGCCCGGGGGACAGCCATATAGCAATCAGCCCCAGCATTTT | CASSLGPGGQPYSNQPQHF
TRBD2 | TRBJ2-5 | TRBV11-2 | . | TGTGCCAGCAGCGGGCTCGGACTAGATCTAGAGACCCAGTACTTC | CASSGLGLDLETQYF
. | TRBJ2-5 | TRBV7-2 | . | TGTGCCAGCAGTTTTAATCCGGAGACCCAGTACTTC | CASSFNPETQYF
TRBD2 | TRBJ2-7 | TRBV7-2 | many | TGTGCCAGCAGCTTATCCCGGCTAGCGGGCTCCTACGAGCAGTACTTC | CASSLSRLAGSYEQYF
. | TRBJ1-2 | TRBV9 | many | TGTGCCAGCAGCGTAGGGCTCTGGGCAGCCTATGGCTACACCTTC | CASSVGLWAAYGYTF